These 14 T cell receptor beta chains originate from one sample sequenced in a study of T cell repertoires in cytomegalovirus infection. Via MiXCR, TCRdb re-called the reads, giving one row per CDR3 protein. This sample has more than 85,000 distinct CDR3 sequences, with about 15% found just once. Sequenced sample: PBMCs. These receptors came from a human donor in good health (CMV status not recorded). Some clones in this sample may be carry-over from other donors' samples.

Concerning this clonotype itself: The germline gene is not matched at one end of the junction; a read error may be the cause. The chain joins TRBV7-2 to TRBJ2-5; perhaps D is TRBD1 or TRBD2 (5 bases each). CDR1 is SGHTA and CDR2 is FQGNSA in the germline V gene. The CDR3 runs 13 residues. The CDR3 DNA sequence: TGTGCCAGCAGCCTCGGACCACAAGGGACCGAGTACTTC. Its protein product is CASSLGPQGTEYF.

This clonotype appeared many times. The gene calls are TRBV2 and TRBJ2-2; D could derive from TRBD1 or TRBD2 (5 bases each). V lost 7 bases to trimming and J lost 2 bases, with 14 bases between them. The CDR3 is 15 residues long. Germline-derived CDR1 and CDR2 are SNHLY and FYNNEI. Written as DNA, the CDR3 is TGTGCCAGCATAGGGAGCCAGGGTAACACCGGGGAGCTGTTTTTT. It yields the protein CASIGSQGNTGELFF. The full variable domain, its missing parts supplied by reference TRBV2 and TRBJ2-2, is EPEVTQTPSHQVTQMGQEVILRCVPISNHLYFYWYRQILGQKVEFLVSFYNNEISEKSEIFDDQFSVERPDGSNFTLKIRSTKLEDSAMYFCASIGSQGNTGELFFGEGSRLTVL.

The rearrangement links TRBV4-1 to TRBJ2-3; no clear D. CDR3 length: 18 residues. Between the trimmed V and J ends, which lost 1 base and 0 bases, there was a span of 17 bases. The germline V gene has CDR1 MGHRA and CDR2 YSYEKL. The DNA of the CDR3 is TGCGCCAGCAGCCAAGGATGGTGGAGACAAGACAGCACAGATACGCAGTATTTT. It codes for CASSQGWWRQDSTDTQYF.

V usage is TRBV5-4 and J usage is TRBJ2-3; 8 nucleotides align to TRBD2. Germline CDR1 SGHNT, CDR2 YYREEE (reference sequence). This CDR3 contains 14 residues. Germline trimming cut 4 bases from V and 6 bases from J; bases unmatched to any gene: 7. CDR3 nucleotides: TGTGCCAGCAGCATCGGGGGCGGGGGGGATACGCAGTATTTT. Encoded protein: CASSIGGGGDTQYF.

This clonotype was seen just once. The chain is built from TRBV2 and TRBJ2-3; 10 bases fit TRBD2. The length of the CDR3 is 15 residues. Germline V gene data show CDR1 as SNHLY and CDR2 as FYNNEI. V lost 3 bases to trimming and J lost 5 bases; unmatched junction nucleotides: 5. The CDR3 loop is CASSEVAGGRDTQYF. CDR3 in DNA: TGTGCCAGCAGTGAGGTAGCGGGGGGTAGAGATACGCAGTATTTT.

This clonotype was seen many times. V is TRBV7-2 and J is TRBJ2-3; tentative D call: TRBD2 (5 bases). This CDR3 comprises 19 residues. Germline CDR1 and CDR2: SGHTA and FQGNSA. V gave up 0 bases and J gave up 0 bases, with 19 bases separating them. This chain's CDR3 is CASSLAPGRGLASTDTQYF. The CDR3 DNA reads as TGTGCCAGCAGCTTAGCCCCGGGGAGAGGGCTTGCAAGCACAGATACGCAGTATTTT.

In its sample, this clonotype was seen a few times. The chain carries TRBV7-2 and TRBJ1-4; D remains unclear. The CDR3 has 12 amino acids. V lost 1 base to trimming and J lost 10 bases, with 7 bases between them. The germline V gene has CDR1 SGHTA and CDR2 FQGNSA. The CDR3 region has the DNA TGTGCCAGCAGCTTAGATAAGGGAAAACTGTTTTTT. Residues: CASSLDKGKLFF.

This clonotype has ten or more counts. The chain couples TRBV7-2 to TRBJ2-7; 12 bases align to TRBD1. Germline CDR1 and CDR2: SGHTA and FQGNSA. The CDR3 extends over 15 amino acids. With 1 base clipped from V and 7 bases from J, the junction kept 5 bases outside the gene matches. CDR3 amino acids: CASSLDGTGGREQYF. DNA for the CDR3: TGTGCCAGCAGCTTAGATGGGACAGGGGGCAGAGAGCAGTACTTC.

The chain employs TRBV27 and TRBJ2-7; D is ambiguous. This CDR3 is 14 amino acids long. Trimming cost V 2 bases and J 4 bases, with 12 bases left between them. The germline V gene has CDR1 MNHEY and CDR2 SMNVEV (reference sequence). This CDR3 is CASSLEAFKYEQYF. The DNA for the CDR3 is TGTGCCAGCAGTTTAGAGGCTTTCAAGTACGAGCAGTACTTC.

V usage is TRBV12-3 or TRBV12-4 and J usage is TRBJ1-5; D is possibly TRBD1 (5 bases). V dropped 7 bases and J dropped 7 bases, with 14 bases sitting between them. CDR3 length: 13 amino acids. CDR3 residues: CASTPNQGQPQHF. The CDR3 DNA is TGTGCCAGCACCCCAAACCAGGGACAGCCCCAGCATTTT.

This clonotype was picked up a small number of times. CDR3 in amino acids: CASSLSQSHGYTF. CDR3 sequence (DNA): TGTGCCAGCAGTTTGAGTCAGAGTCATGGCTACACCTTC. J is TRBJ1-2 and V is TRBV28; no clear D gene. Germline-derived CDR1 and CDR2 are MDHEN and SYDVKM. The CDR3 has 13 amino acids. V shed 3 bases and J shed 6 bases, with 11 bases lying between them.

There are a few counts of this clonotype. The chain joins TRBV15 to TRBJ1-2; D is unresolved. Germline-derived CDR1 and CDR2 are LNHNV and YYDKDF (reference sequence). The V and J ends lost 5 bases and 5 bases respectively, with 15 bases between them. This CDR3 has 14 residues. The DNA for the CDR3 is TGTGCCACCAGCCCCTGGGCGGAACGGTATGGCTACACCTTC. This gives the protein CATSPWAERYGYTF.

This clonotype has at least ten counts. The CDR3 nucleotides read TGTGCCAGCAGCTTAGTGGGGTACAATGAGCAGTTCTTC. This encodes CASSLVGYNEQFF. V gene TRBV7-2 combines with J gene TRBJ2-1; D not certain. Trimming removed 1 base at V and 4 bases at J, with 5 bases between. The CDR3 covers 13 residues. Germline V CDR1 and CDR2: SGHTA, FQGNSA.

This clonotype has only a few counts. This chain joins TRBV30 and TRBJ2-6; D ambiguous. Trimming took off 4 bases at V and 0 bases at J, with 4 bases between the two ends. Per the germline V gene, CDR1 is GTSNPN and CDR2 is SVGIG (reference sequence). The length of the CDR3 is 13 residues. The CDR3 region is CAWTRSGANVLTF. The CDR3 region has the DNA TGTGCCTGGACACGCTCTGGGGCCAACGTCCTGACTTTC.